The rows below give T cell receptor beta chains drawn from one sample of a study of cytomegalovirus exposure and HLA in healthy donors. Sequenced by immunoSEQ multiplex PCR; TCRdb stores in-frame clones only, minus some. Found here are about 200,000 clones, 75% to 85% of them singletons; the top ten hold 1.4%. Sequenced: PBMCs. These receptor sequences come from a girl under 18 in good health and CMV-seronegative. Both conserved end residues are part of each CDR3.

cdr3_aa	j_call	v_call
CASSVGIAGDQRETQYF	TRBJ2-5	TRBV9
CASSEVQGAGGYTF	TRBJ1-2	TRBV2
CASSSGLAGALRGDTQYF	TRBJ2-3	TRBV5-1
CATTDRGGPYEQYF	TRBJ2-7	TRBV28
CASSQAVGTGFPDTQYF	TRBJ2-3	TRBV4-1
CASSQASQGYEQYF	-	TRBV4-2
CASSFGGGAYTGNTIYF	TRBJ1-3	TRBV28
CASSQSVRGLREQYF	TRBJ2-7	TRBV23-1
CASSLVAGDPYNEQFF	TRBJ2-1	TRBV5-4
CASSFLDRIMNTEAFF	TRBJ1-1	TRBV28
CASSVGQEGPYGYTF	TRBJ1-2	TRBV9
CASSPSGLVREQFF	TRBJ2-1	TRBV4-1
CASSVVETNTEAFF	TRBJ1-1	TRBV9
CASSRGGYNEQFF	TRBJ2-1	TRBV6-4
CSVGGVWREPPNNEQFF	TRBJ2-1	TRBV29-1
CASSTGGLQVKTEAFF	TRBJ1-1	TRBV27
CASGERASGVRGEQYF	TRBJ2-7	TRBV6-1
CASSQERASLLANEQFF	TRBJ2-1	TRBV14
CASSPQGANTEAFF	TRBJ1-1	TRBV7-9
CASRTVSTDTQYF	TRBJ2-3	TRBV19